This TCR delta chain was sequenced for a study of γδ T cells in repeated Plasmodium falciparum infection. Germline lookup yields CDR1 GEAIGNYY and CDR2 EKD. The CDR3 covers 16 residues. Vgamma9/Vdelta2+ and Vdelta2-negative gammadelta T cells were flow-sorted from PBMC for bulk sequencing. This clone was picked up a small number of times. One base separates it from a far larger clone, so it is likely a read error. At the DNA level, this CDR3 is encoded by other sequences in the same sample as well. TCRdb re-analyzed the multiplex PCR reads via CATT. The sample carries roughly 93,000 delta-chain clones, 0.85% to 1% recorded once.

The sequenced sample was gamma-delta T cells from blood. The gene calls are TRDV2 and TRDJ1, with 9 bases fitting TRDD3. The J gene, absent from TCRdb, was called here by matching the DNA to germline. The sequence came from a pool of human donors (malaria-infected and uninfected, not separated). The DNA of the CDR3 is TGTGCACTACGACGGGGATACGATCTGTACACCGATAAACTCATCTTT. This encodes CALRRGYDLYTDKLIF.